The T cell receptor beta chain described here comes from a study of cytomegalovirus exposure and HLA in healthy donors. As for the study in general: A later analysis reported the 130 or so validation repertoires used the same platform as the 500 to 800 first-cohort repertoires. Study-wide results and caveats: The study put 160 or so TCR beta chains on its list as cytomegalovirus-associated. A later analysis found first-cohort TCR clusters tended to co-occur in the 95 to 150 validation repertoires. In vitro testing confirmed a few CMV-associated chains as specific for CMV antigens.

This CDR3 has 14 residues. V lost 7 bases, J lost 0 bases, and 6 bases stayed unmatched. CDR1 SNHLY and CDR2 FYNNEI come from the germline V gene. Method: immunoSEQ multiplex PCR; TCRdb's copy keeps in-frame clones and lacks some. This table holds about 240,000 clones, around nine tenths found once. Note on this clone: Its target is not known.

This receptor was identified in a man younger than 35 in good health and CMV-seronegative. The rearrangement joins TRBV2 to TRBJ2-7; 7 nucleotides match TRBD1. Sequenced material: PBMCs. In nucleotides, the CDR3 is TGTGCCAGCATCCGACAGGGAAACTCCTACGAGCAGTACTTC. This encodes CASIRQGNSYEQYF.